Presented here are 18 T cell receptor beta chains from one specimen sequenced in a study of cytomegalovirus exposure and HLA in healthy donors. The PCR employed 60 Vbeta primers together with 13 Jbeta primers. Produced via immunoSEQ multiplex PCR; TCRdb's table is partial and in-frame only. The repertoire holds approximately 160,000 clones, with about 64% as singletons. Sequenced input: PBMCs. The receptor set was obtained from a man in his forties or fifties in good health and CMV-seronegative.

The chain combines TRBV6-4 with TRBJ1-5, with D perhaps matching TRBD1 (5 bases). Germline V gene data show CDR1 as MRHNA and CDR2 as SNTAGT. The CDR3 has 13 amino acids. V was pared by 4 bases and J by 5 bases, with 9 bases between. CDR3 nucleotide sequence: TGTGCCAGCAGTGTGGACAAGTATCAGCCCCAGCATTTT. The encoded protein is CASSVDKYQPQHF.

The chain is built from TRBV28 and TRBJ2-7; TRBD1 matches 11 bases. Germline V gene data show CDR1 as MDHEN and CDR2 as SYDVKM. There are 16 residues in the CDR3. Losses at the gene ends were 0 bases for V and 0 bases for J; bases not matched to a gene: 1. The chain's CDR3 is CASSLWDRGLSYEQYF. CDR3 in DNA: TGTGCCAGCAGTTTATGGGACAGGGGGCTCTCCTACGAGCAGTACTTC.

The genes are TRBV5-1 and TRBJ2-5; a weak D match, TRBD2 (7 bases). The V end was cut by 7 bases, the J end by 1 base, with 20 bases between. Looked up from germline, CDR1 is SGHRS and CDR2 is YFSETQ. The CDR3 is made up of 16 amino acids. Here the CDR3 DNA reads TGCGCCAGCTCCCTGCGCACGGGGGGCTTCCAAGAGACCCAGTACTTC. Residues: CASSLRTGGFQETQYF.

The chain joins TRBV7-9 to TRBJ2-1; 7 bases map to TRBD2. With V trimmed by 1 base and J by 8 bases, 11 bases remained unmatched. The CDR3 runs 16 residues. CDR1 and CDR2 from the germline V gene are SEHNR and FQNEAQ (reference sequence). In nucleotides, the CDR3 is TGTGCCAGCAGCTTAGGTGGGGCTGGGACTACCGATGAGCAGTTCTTC. Translation: CASSLGGAGTTDEQFF.

This chain uses TRBV6-1 with TRBJ2-5; D is unclear. This CDR3 comprises 13 residues. Per germline, CDR1 MNHNS and CDR2 SASEGT. V dropped 1 base and J dropped 0 bases, with 3 bases sitting between them. This CDR3 is CASSEVYQETQYF. The CDR3 nucleotides read TGTGCCAGCAGTGAAGTATACCAAGAGACCCAGTACTTC.

CDR3 amino acids: CASSVGGTGPYEQYF. In nucleotides, the CDR3 is TGTGCCAGCAGCGTAGGTGGGACAGGGCCCTACGAGCAGTACTTC. The chain recombines TRBV9 with TRBJ2-7; 9 bases align to TRBD1. CDR1 is SGDLS, CDR2 YYNGEE, per germline. The CDR3 contains 15 residues. J was trimmed by 2 bases and V by 0 bases; bases with no gene match: 3.

The V call is TRBV2, the J call TRBJ2-3; 10 bases line up with TRBD2. CDR1 SNHLY and CDR2 FYNNEI come from the germline V gene. V shed 6 bases and J 2 bases; nucleotides not matched to a gene: 2. This CDR3 is 14 amino acids long. The CDR3 spells CASRLAGDTDTQYF. CDR3 DNA: TGTGCCAGCAGGCTAGCGGGGGACACAGATACGCAGTATTTT. The whole variable domain, remainder taken from reference TRBV2 and TRBJ2-3, is EPEVTQTPSHQVTQMGQEVILRCVPISNHLYFYWYRQILGQKVEFLVSFYNNEISEKSEIFDDQFSVERPDGSNFTLKIRSTKLEDSAMYFCASRLAGDTDTQYFGPGTRLTVL.

V and J are TRBV29-1 and TRBJ2-2; possibly TRBD1 for D (5 bases). CDR1 and CDR2 (germline): SQVTM, ANQGSEA. CDR3 length equals 13 residues. Deletions cut 7 bases from V and 4 bases from J, with 13 bases between. CDR3: CSATRVGTGELFF. The CDR3 DNA is TGCAGCGCGACCAGGGTAGGCACCGGGGAGCTGTTTTTT.

The table lists this clone with a few counts. The chain carries TRBV6-6 and TRBJ2-5; a possible D gene is TRBD1 (5 bases). The closer fit of TRBJ2-7 to the DNA end suggests the J call may be wrong. CDR3 size: 15 residues. Germline CDR1 reads MNHNY; CDR2 reads SVGAGI (reference sequence). CDR3 loop: CASSYSAGPTYEQYF. In nucleotides, the CDR3 is TGTGCCAGCAGTTACTCGGCAGGGCCCACCTACGAGCAGTACTTC.

Regarding this clone: Other DNA sequences in the same sample also yield this CDR3. The chain has TRBV2 and TRBJ1-5, with D perhaps matching TRBD1 (6 bases). Looked up from germline, CDR1 is SNHLY and CDR2 is FYNNEI. The CDR3 contains 13 residues. V was clipped by 6 bases and J by 4 bases, with 10 bases between them. CDR3 DNA: TGTGCCAGCAGCCGGGACAATAATCAGCCCCAGCATTTT. This sequence encodes CASSRDNNQPQHF.

A few counts support this clone. The chain has TRBV5-6 and TRBJ2-5; TRBD2 aligns across 8 bases. There are 17 residues in the CDR3. V gave up 3 bases and J gave up 2 bases; unmatched junction bases: 12. In germline, CDR1 is SGHDT, CDR2 YYEEEE. The CDR3 is CASSSWGFGGVQETQYF. In DNA form, the CDR3 reads TGTGCCAGCAGCTCATGGGGGTTCGGGGGGGTACAAGAGACCCAGTACTTC.

The chain carries TRBV4-3 and TRBJ2-3; 11 nucleotides align to TRBD1. The CDR3 has 16 residues. Germline-derived CDR1 and CDR2 are LGHNA and YSLEER. Trimming at V came to 0 bases and at J to 4 bases, leaving 3 bases not matched to a gene. The chain's CDR3 is CASSQDRGQGADTQYF. As DNA, the CDR3 is TGCGCCAGCAGCCAAGATCGGGGACAGGGGGCAGATACGCAGTATTTT.

This clone was counted only a few times. V is TRBV5-8 and J is TRBJ2-3, with a weak D call TRBD1 (8 bases). V lost 4 bases to trimming and J lost 5 bases, with 20 bases between them. CDR1 and CDR2 (germline): SGHTS, YDEGEE. CDR3 length: 16 amino acids. The CDR3 DNA reads TGTGCCAGCAGCCCCGGACAGGGACTATTTAAAGATACGCAGTATTTT. This sequence encodes CASSPGQGLFKDTQYF.

Only a few counts were recorded for this clone. The chain employs TRBV20-1 and TRBJ1-2; D unresolved. The V end was cut by 3 bases, the J end by 4 bases, with 6 bases between. Germline CDR1 is DFQATT and CDR2 is SNEGSKA (reference sequence). The CDR3 has 11 residues. DNA of the CDR3: TGCAGTGCTAGTTCGGGCTATGGCTACACCTTC. Its protein product is CSASSGYGYTF.

The V gene is TRBV7-8, the J gene TRBJ1-2; unclear D gene. The length of the CDR3 is 12 residues. Germline-derived CDR1 and CDR2 are SGHVS and FQNEAQ. Trimming left V 4 bases short and J 4 bases short, with 7 bases between. The CDR3 DNA reads TGTGCCAGCAGCTCTAAACGCTATGGCTACACCTTC. Protein product: CASSSKRYGYTF.

The V gene is TRBV28, the J gene TRBJ1-1; 10 positions agree with TRBD1. Germline-derived CDR1 and CDR2 are MDHEN and SYDVKM. Losses at the gene ends were 5 bases for V and 3 bases for J; bases not matched to a gene: 9. This CDR3 comprises 16 residues. CDR3 loop: CASSPGTGVYDTEAFF. The CDR3 DNA is TGTGCCAGCAGTCCGGGGACAGGGGTGTATGACACTGAAGCTTTCTTT.

The rearrangement links TRBV13 to TRBJ2-6; D may be TRBD2 (6 bases). CDR3 length: 16 amino acids. Germline V gene lookup returns CDR1 PRHDT and CDR2 FYEKMQ (reference sequence). Trimming removed 1 base at V and 0 bases at J, with 7 bases between. The CDR3 bases are TGTGCCAGCAGCTTAGTGGGGGGCTCTGGGGCCAACGTCCTGACTTTC. Translation: CASSLVGGSGANVLTF.

This chain uses TRBV6-5 with TRBJ1-1, with 11 bases fitting TRBD1. Germline values: CDR1 MNHEY, CDR2 SVGAGI. With 4 bases clipped from V and 5 bases from J, the junction kept 9 bases outside the gene matches. The CDR3 has 16 residues. CDR3 nucleotide sequence: TGTGCCAGCAGTTCCCCCCCCGGGACAGGGGGGACTGAAGCTTTCTTT. Its translation: CASSSPPGTGGTEAFF.